This TCR beta chain is from a study of cytomegalovirus exposure and HLA in healthy donors. The CDR3 consists of 16 residues. Trimming took 0 bases from V and 2 from J; bases not matched to a gene: 6. CDR1 and CDR2 (germline): GTSNPN, SVGIG (reference sequence). Both 60 Vbeta primers and 13 Jbeta primers went into the PCR. Some clones are missing from TCRdb's copy, which holds only in-frame ones; the method was immunoSEQ multiplex PCR. The top ten clones hold 5.4% of a sample with some 250,000 clones, over 80% of them seen once. V is TRBV30 and J is TRBJ2-5; TRBD2 matches 10 bases. This TCR derives from a middle-aged woman in good health and CMV-seropositive. The material sequenced was PBMCs. The CDR3 sequence: CAWSVWTSGRQETQYF. The CDR3 nucleotides read TGTGCCTGGAGTGTATGGACTAGCGGACGACAAGAGACCCAGTACTTC.